A selection of T cell receptor beta chains follows, all from one sample in a study of blood T cell repertoires in COVID-19. Data came from immunoSEQ multiplex PCR; TCRdb stores just in-frame clones and leaves some out. The table records 120,000 to 150,000 clones, 80% to 90% of them present only once. The sample taken for sequencing was peripheral blood. These receptors came from a human donor with acute or convalescent COVID-19. The donor label of this sample is uncertain. CDR3s include the opening cysteine and the closing phenylalanine or tryptophan. The D gene is left open where the match is weak. Part of the rows lack a size; the others show once, few, many or a class for expanded clones.

d_gene	v_gene	j_gene	abundance	CDR3nt	CDR3aa
NA	TRBV5-1	TRBJ1-4	NA	TGCGCCAGCAGCTTGCTCGAGGGCGGAAAACTGTTTTTT	CASSLLEGGKLFF
TRBD2	TRBV4-1	TRBJ2-1	NA	TGCGCCAGCAGCCAAGTGGGAGCTGGGCTAGCGGGGCCCTATGAGCAGTTCTTC	CASSQVGAGLAGPYEQFF
TRBD1	TRBV6-6	TRBJ1-1	NA	TGTGCCAGCACCGGGACAGGGAGGTATTTAGGCACTGAAGCTTTCTTT	CASTGTGRYLGTEAFF
NA	TRBV7-9	TRBJ1-6	NA	TGTGCCAGCAGCCGGGACAAAGTTAATTCACCCCTCCACTTT	CASSRDKVNSPLHF
TRBD2	TRBV24-1	TRBJ2-1	NA	TGTGCCACCAGTGATTGGGGGGACTACAATGAACAGTTCTTC	CATSDWGDYNEQFF
TRBD2	TRBV2	TRBJ2-3	few	TGTGCCAGCAGTGAAGAGGGTAGCGGGGGCACAGATACGCAGTATTTT	CASSEEGSGGTDTQYF
TRBD1	TRBV5-1	TRBJ1-1	NA	TGCGCCAGCAGCACGGGACAGGGTTTCGTCACTGAAGCTTTCTTT	CASSTGQGFVTEAFF
TRBD2	TRBV6-5	TRBJ2-2	NA	TGTGCCAGCGGGGGGGGAGCCGGGGAGCTGTTTTTT	CASGGGAGELFF
NA	TRBV27	TRBJ2-1	NA	TGTGCCAGCAGTTTATCACCCGCTAGCTCCTACAATGAGCAGTTCTTC	CASSLSPASSYNEQFF
TRBD2	TRBV2	TRBJ2-3	once	TGTGCCAGGATAGCGGGGGTTGGAGATACGCAGTATTTT	CARIAGVGDTQYF
NA	TRBV24-1	TRBJ2-2	NA	TGTGCCACCAGTGAGAAGACACCAACGAACACCGGGGAGCTGTTTTTT	CATSEKTPTNTGELFF
TRBD1	TRBV13	TRBJ2-1	NA	TGTGCCAGCAGCTTGGACAGGGACTACAATGAGCAGTTCTTC	CASSLDRDYNEQFF
NA	TRBV9	TRBJ1-1	NA	TGTGCCAGCAGCCCGCAAGGGGCTACGAACACTGAAGCTTTCTTT	CASSPQGATNTEAFF
NA	TRBV4-1	TRBJ2-2	NA	TGCGCCAGCGAGGAGCTGAACACCGGGGAGCTGTTTTTT	CASEELNTGELFF
TRBD1	TRBV18	TRBJ1-1	NA	TGTGCCATATCACAGGGGTGGGACACTGAAGCTTTCTTT	CAISQGWDTEAFF
NA	TRBV29-1	TRBJ1-2	NA	TGCAGCGTTGAGGGCTCTAACTATGGCTACACCTTC	CSVEGSNYGYTF
NA	TRBV9	TRBJ2-3	once	TGTGCCAGCAGCGCCCCTCAGGGGTCAGATACGCAGTATTTT	CASSAPQGSDTQYF
TRBD1	TRBV29-1	TRBJ2-1	NA	TGCAGCGTTGAAGAGGGGGACAGGGTGGGCAATGAGCAGTTCTTC	CSVEEGDRVGNEQFF
NA	TRBV30	TRBJ1-4	few	TGTGCCTGGAGTGTAAGGTCACTCAATGAGGAACTGTTTTTT	CAWSVRSLNEELFF
TRBD1	TRBV7-8	TRBJ2-7	once	TGTGCCAGCAGCAGGGGACAGGACCACCACGAGCAGTACTTC	CASSRGQDHHEQYF
NA	TRBV6-2/TRBV6-3	TRBJ1-2	NA	TGTGCCAGCAGCCCGACAGCCTATGGCTACACCTTC	CASSPTAYGYTF
NA	TRBV14	TRBJ1-1	NA	TGTGCCAGCAGCCAGTCAGGGAACACTGAAGCTTTCTTT	CASSQSGNTEAFF
NA	TRBV10-1	TRBJ2-5	NA	TGCGCCAGCAGTGAGTCGCCAGGGAGGGAGACCCAGTACTTC	CASSESPGRETQYF
TRBD1	TRBV7-2	TRBJ1-1	NA	TGTGCCAGCAGCTCCCCCGACAGGGGGCCGGGTGAAGCTTTCTTT	CASSSPDRGPGEAFF
NA	TRBV19	TRBJ1-3	NA	TGTGCCAGTAGTATAGCCAGGGATACCCGCTCTGGAAACACCATATATTTT	CASSIARDTRSGNTIYF
TRBD1	TRBV9	TRBJ2-3	many	TGTGCCAGCAGCGCACAGGGGAGCGGCACAGATACGCAGTATTTT	CASSAQGSGTDTQYF
TRBD1	TRBV7-6	TRBJ1-3	NA	TGTGCCAGCAGCTCAACCGGGACAGGGGGCCTTGGAAACACCATATATTTT	CASSSTGTGGLGNTIYF
TRBD1	TRBV7-9	TRBJ2-7	NA	TGTGCCAGCAGCTTACCCCCTGACAGGGACTCCTACGAGCAGTACTTC	CASSLPPDRDSYEQYF
NA	TRBV9	TRBJ1-2	NA	TGTGCCAGCAGCGTAGACAGCTATGGCTACACCTTC	CASSVDSYGYTF
TRBD1	TRBV10-3	TRBJ1-4	NA	TGTGCCATCAGTCCGGGACAGGGAAAAAAACTGTTTTTT	CAISPGQGKKLFF
NA	TRBV14	TRBJ2-2	NA	TGTGCCAGCAGTTACAGGAGCACCGGGGAGCTGTTTTTT	CASSYRSTGELFF
TRBD1	TRBV27	TRBJ1-1	NA	TGTGCCAGCAGTTTGGGCAGGGGGCGCGGGGGCACTGAAGCTTTCTTT	CASSLGRGRGGTEAFF
NA	TRBV19	TRBJ2-6	NA	TGTGCCAGTATCGGAAGACTGTCTTCACCTTTGGCCAACGTCCTGACTTTC	CASIGRLSSPLANVLTF
NA	TRBV5-5	TRBJ1-4	NA	TGTGCCAGCAGCTTACAGGGTAGGACTTCAACTAATGAAAAACTGTTTTTT	CASSLQGRTSTNEKLFF
TRBD1	TRBV11-2	TRBJ1-1	NA	TGTGCCAGCAGCTTATGGGACAGGGGAGAGGCTTTCTTT	CASSLWDRGEAFF
TRBD1	TRBV12-3/TRBV12-4	TRBJ1-2	NA	TGTGCCAGCACCCAGGGGGCCTACTATGGCTACACCTTC	CASTQGAYYGYTF
NA	TRBV29-1	TRBJ1-1	NA	TGCAGCGTTAGTGGGGCCAACACTGAAGCTTTCTTT	CSVSGANTEAFF
NA	TRBV11-2	TRBJ2-3	NA	TGTGCCAGCAGCTTTTCCGTGGAGGATACGCAGTATTTT	CASSFSVEDTQYF
TRBD1	TRBV18	TRBJ1-1	NA	TGTGCCAGCTCACCACAAGGGACAGGGAACACTGAAGCTTTCTTT	CASSPQGTGNTEAFF
NA	TRBV5-4	TRBJ2-3	NA	TGTGCCAGCAGCCCCCTAAAGGGGGGGCCGGGAGATACGCAGTATTTT	CASSPLKGGPGDTQYF
TRBD1	TRBV6-5	TRBJ1-4	NA	TGTGCCAGCAGAAACCCAGGGGGCCCTAATGAAAAACTGTTTTTT	CASRNPGGPNEKLFF
NA	TRBV2	TRBJ2-1	NA	TGTGCCAGCAGCTTTCACAATGAGCAGTTCTTC	CASSFHNEQFF
NA	TRBV10-3	TRBJ2-3	NA	TGTGCCATCAGTGACCTCACAGATACGCAGTATTTT	CAISDLTDTQYF
NA	TRBV9	TRBJ2-2	once	TGTGCCAGCAGCTCCGGTGGAGGGGGCGCGGACACCGGGGAGCTGTTTTTT	CASSSGGGGADTGELFF
TRBD1	TRBV19	TRBJ1-2	once	TGTGCCAGTAGTCCGGGGGACAGGGTAAGACGAGGCTACACCTTC	CASSPGDRVRRGYTF
NA	TRBV21-1	TRBJ1-6	NA	TGTGCCAGCAGCCCGGGGAGCCAGATCCCGAGCTCCTATAATTCACCCCTCCACTTT	CASSPGSQIPSSYNSPLHF
TRBD1	TRBV6-5	TRBJ1-2	NA	TGTGCCAGCAGTCGACAGGGTTTGGGCTACACCTTC	CASSRQGLGYTF
TRBD1	TRBV2	TRBJ2-1	NA	TGTGCCAGCAGTGAAGTAAGGACAGGTGAGCAGTTCTTC	CASSEVRTGEQFF
TRBD2	TRBV15	TRBJ2-2	NA	TGTGCCACCAGCAGAGCGGGACTAGAGGACACCGGGGAGCTGTTTTTT	CATSRAGLEDTGELFF
NA	TRBV2	TRBJ2-3	NA	TGTGCCAGCAGCCTAAAGACCAGCGGTGATGGAGATACGCAGTATTTT	CASSLKTSGDGDTQYF
NA	TRBV9	TRBJ1-1	NA	TGTGCCAGCAGCGCCCGCTCAGGGGATCTTCCCACTGAAGCTTTCTTT	CASSARSGDLPTEAFF
TRBD1	TRBV5-5	TRBJ1-1	NA	TGTGCCAGCAGCTCAAGGACAGGGGGCTCGAACACTGAAGCTTTCTTT	CASSSRTGGSNTEAFF
TRBD1	TRBV9	TRBJ2-5	NA	TGTGCCAGCAGCGTAGGGACAGGGTTACAAGAGACCCAGTACTTC	CASSVGTGLQETQYF